This T cell receptor (beta chain) was profiled in a study of cytomegalovirus exposure and HLA in healthy donors. Study-wide results and limits: Rare sequences made up most TCRs, while some public TCRs were found in many donors. According to a subsequent analysis, TCR clusters identified in the first cohort showed a tendency to co-occur across the approximately 130 validation repertoires.

The assay was immunoSEQ multiplex PCR, and TCRdb's table has in-frame clones only and misses some. The sample has 90,000 or so clones, roughly 96% seen once; the top ten hold 0.78%. For this clone: What it binds is not known.

The CDR3 totals 16 residues. CDR1 and CDR2 from the germline V gene are MNHEY and SMNVEV (reference sequence). V shed 8 bases and J 8 bases; nucleotides not matched to a gene: 15. Sequencing was performed on PBMCs. This receptor was identified in a man aged 18 to 30 in good health and CMV-seronegative. This rearrangement joins TRBV27 to TRBJ2-2, with TRBD1 matching 9 bases. The CDR3 spells CASGINPGQGWGELFF. The CDR3 DNA reads TGTGCCAGCGGTATAAACCCCGGACAGGGGTGGGGGGAGCTGTTTTTT.